Sequencing of this TCR beta chain was carried out in a study of control samples from healthy donors and cancer patients. In germline, CDR1 is SGHAT, CDR2 FQNNGV. CDR3 length: 17 amino acids. With V trimmed by 1 base and J by 0 bases, 5 bases remained unmatched. Clones were sequenced by immunoSEQ multiplex PCR, and TCRdb holds only the in-frame ones, with some missing. The repertoire has about 130,000 clones, around 93% of them found once; the top ten carry roughly 8.7%. The TCR comes from a man younger than 35 in good health. Sequenced material: blood. The chain combines TRBV11-2 with TRBJ1-3; TRBD1 matches 8 bases. CDR3 sequence reads: CASSLGQGAISGNTIYF. The CDR3 DNA reads as TGTGCCAGCAGCTTAGGGCAGGGGGCTATCTCTGGAAACACCATATATTTT.